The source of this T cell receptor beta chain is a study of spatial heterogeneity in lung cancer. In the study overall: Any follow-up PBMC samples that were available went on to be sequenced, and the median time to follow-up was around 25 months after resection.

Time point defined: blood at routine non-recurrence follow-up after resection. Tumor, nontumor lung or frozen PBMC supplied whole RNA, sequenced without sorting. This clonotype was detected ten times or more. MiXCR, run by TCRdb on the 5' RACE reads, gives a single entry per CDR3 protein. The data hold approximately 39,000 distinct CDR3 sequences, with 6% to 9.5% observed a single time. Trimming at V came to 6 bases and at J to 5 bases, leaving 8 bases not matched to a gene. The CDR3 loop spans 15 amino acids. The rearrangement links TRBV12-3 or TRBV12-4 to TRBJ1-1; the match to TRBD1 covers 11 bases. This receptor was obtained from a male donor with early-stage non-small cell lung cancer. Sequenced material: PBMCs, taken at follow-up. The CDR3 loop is CASSWGTGGFTEAFF. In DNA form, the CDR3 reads TGTGCCAGCAGCTGGGGGACAGGGGGTTTTACTGAAGCTTTCTTT.